This paragraph covers one T cell receptor beta chain sequence. Its antigen is unknown. PCR primers comprised 60 Vbeta and 13 Jbeta primers. TCRdb keeps only in-frame clones here, not all; method: immunoSEQ multiplex PCR. The sample lists approximately 190,000 clones; 84% were seen once. This sample is part of a study of cytomegalovirus exposure and HLA in healthy donors. Trimming removed 1 base from V and 4 bases from J; junction bases left unmatched: 3. The CDR3 consists of 14 residues. Germline V gene lookup returns CDR1 SQVTM and CDR2 ANQGSEA. Whole-study results and caveats: In a later analysis, at a false discovery rate of 0.05, about 17,000 TCR beta sequences matched HLA alleles. According to an earlier analysis, most TCR beta V segments yielded productive rearrangements about 87% or about 30% of the time. In a later analysis, across HLA loci, associated TCR counts were highest for DRB1, lowest for HLA-C.

Sequencing input: PBMCs. The clonotype was recovered from a woman aged 50 to 60 in good health and CMV-seropositive. The V call is TRBV29-1, the J call TRBJ2-2, with TRBD1 matching over 7 bases. The chain's CDR3 is CSVEGQGGTGELFF. CDR3 DNA: TGCAGCGTTGAAGGACAGGGTGGCACCGGGGAGCTGTTTTTT.